The clone carrying this T cell receptor beta chain was picked up a small number of times. Its specificity is unknown. Time point meaning: blood 4 weeks post-SBRT, at nephrectomy. The treatment denotes: 15 Gy SBRT to primary tumor, nephrectomy 4 weeks later. The patient's renal cell carcinoma had clear cell pathology. The repertoire was sequenced with immunoSEQ multiplex PCR; TCRdb's copy has only in-frame clones and lacks some. The profile covers some 80,000 clones, with roughly 80% appearing a single time and about 2.5% taken by the ten largest. The data belong to a study of radiation and T cells in renal cell carcinoma. Notes on the study in general: From baseline, blood top tumor clonotypes peaked at 2 weeks post-radiation.

The material sequenced was blood, taken from a patient whose treatment included radiotherapy and nephrectomy. This TCR was recovered from a woman aged 60-75 years with renal cell carcinoma.

In DNA, the CDR3 is TGTGCCTGGTCCACTCCGCAGGGGCGGACTGAAGCTTTCTTT. It translates to CAWSTPQGRTEAFF. The chain combines TRBV30 with TRBJ1-1; D may be TRBD1 (6 bases). Trimming removed 5 bases at V and 5 bases at J, with 18 bases between. The CDR3 runs to 14 residues. Germline values: CDR1 GTSNPN, CDR2 SVGIG (reference sequence).